Presented here are 15 T cell receptor beta chains from one specimen sequenced in a study of Tregs in tolerant kidney transplant recipients (dated by TCRdb to between 2018 and 2021). Related donors were used in the transplants with nonmyeloablative bone marrow transplantation, and mixed chimerism was transient in the human trials. The library was obtained by the immunoSEQ multiplex PCR assay. Imported from immuneACCESS, the table was reduced by TCRdb to in-frame sequences with V and J called. These copies leave out some clones; in studies compared against another copy, an unresolved V gene accounts for under half, and the cause of the remainder is not known. The record for this sample contains about 16,000 clones. Jointly, the top ten make up just over 3.5% of the sample. The sequenced sample was CD4+ T cells from blood (PBMCs), obtained 12 months after the transplant. Receptor source: a human patient who received a combined kidney and bone marrow transplant. After a transplant, the donor of the graft may account for some T cells.

On this clone itself: The CDR3 goes on 3 residues after the read ends, and that part is filled in from the germline J gene. The chain uses TRBV18 and TRBJ2-1; 11 nucleotides match TRBD2. Germline-derived CDR1 and CDR2 are KGHSH and LQKENI. The CDR3 totals 15 residues. The ends lost 3 bases at V and 9 bases at J; junction bases unmatched: 7. CDR3 protein: CASSPLIAGGSEQFF. The DNA read from the CDR3 is TGTGCCAGCTCACCGCTTATAGCGGGAGGGTCTGAG.

Regarding this clone: The CDR3 end falls 3 residues outside the read, so it is completed with the germline J gene. This chain links TRBV20-1 with TRBJ1-5; 7 bases align to TRBD1. The CDR3 loop spans 12 amino acids. Per the germline V gene, CDR1 is DFQATT and CDR2 is SNEGSKA (reference sequence). Germline trimming cut 6 bases from V and 4 bases from J; bases unmatched to any gene: 3. The chain's CDR3 is CSAWDSNQPQHF. Incomplete CDR3 DNA: TGCAGTGCATGGGACAGTAATCAGCCC.

Note on this clone: The read comes to an end 3 residues before the CDR3 does, leaving the germline J gene to fill in the end. The chain couples TRBV10-2 to TRBJ2-5, with 7 bases matching TRBD2. This CDR3 region has 12 residues. V lost 8 bases and J lost 5; bases outside the gene matches: 5. In germline, CDR1 is WSHSY, CDR2 SAAADI. The CDR3 sequence: CASGGSWETQYF. The part of the CDR3 DNA that was read is TGCGCCAGCGGCGGGAGCTGGGAGACC.

Concerning this clone: The DNA ends 3 residues before the CDR3 does, and the rest of the CDR3 is filled in from the germline J gene. V usage is TRBV19 and J usage is TRBJ1-1; D unresolved. V lost 6 bases to trimming and J lost 4 bases, with 9 bases between them. This CDR3 is built from 12 residues. Germline V gene sequence: CDR1 LNHDA, CDR2 SQIVND (reference sequence). CDR3 DNA, as far as it was read: TGTGCCAGTAGGAGCGATGGCACTGAA. It encodes CASRSDGTE. The whole CDR3 sequence reads CASRSDGTEAFF.

The CDR3 loop reads CASSLGVGGGETQYF. The DNA read from the CDR3 is TGTGCCAGCAGCTTAGGGGTAGGGGGCGGTGAGACC. The chain links TRBV7-7 to TRBJ2-5; 7 nucleotides line up with TRBD1. The read comes to an end 3 residues before the CDR3 does, leaving the germline J gene to fill in the end. The CDR3 has 15 residues. Trimming took 1 base from V and 5 from J; bases not matched to a gene: 7. Germline V gene lookup returns CDR1 SSHAT and CDR2 FNYEAQ (reference sequence).

This clone is labeled medium-sized based on frequency. The read ends 3 residues early relative to the CDR3; the germline J gene fills the gap. The chain links TRBV6-2 or TRBV6-3 to TRBJ1-2, with a weak D call TRBD1 (5 bases). Trimming took off 2 bases at V and 4 bases at J, with 11 bases between the two ends. The CDR3 extends over 14 amino acids. Looked up from germline, CDR1 is MNHEY and CDR2 is SVGEGT. The CDR3 reads CASSYRGIAYGYTF. The sequenced CDR3 bases are TGTGCCAGCAGTTACCGGGGGATTGCCTATGGC.

About this clone itself: The read ends 3 residues shy of where the CDR3 ends; the end is completed using the germline J gene. The chain couples TRBV6-4 to TRBJ2-3; 9 nucleotides match TRBD2. CDR1 and CDR2 from the germline V gene are MRHNA and SNTAGT. The V segment lost 6 bases and the J segment 2 bases; nucleotides outside the gene matches: 6. CDR3 length: 15 amino acids. CDR3 bases read: TGTGCCAGCAGGAGGACTAGCGCGGCCACAGATACG. Residues: CASRRTSAATDT. The entire CDR3 reads CASRRTSAATDTQYF.

Details on this clone: The CDR3 end is not reached by the read, which stops 3 residues before it; the germline J gene fills it in. The chain is built from TRBV18 and TRBJ1-5; D might be TRBD1 (5 bases). V was shortened by 3 bases and J by 1 base, with 13 bases between the two germline ends. Germline CDR1 reads KGHSH; CDR2 reads LQKENI. The CDR3 has 16 residues. The CDR3 DNA, read in part, is TGTGCCAGCTCACCCACACAGGACGGGAGCAATCAGCCC. As protein: CASSPTQDGSNQP. The CDR3 as a whole reads CASSPTQDGSNQPQHF.

About this clone: The CDR3 end is not reached by the read, which stops 3 residues before it; the germline J gene fills it in. The gene calls are TRBV10-3 and TRBJ1-4, with 9 bases lining up with TRBD1. CDR3 length: 13 amino acids. V was pared by 6 bases and J by 8 bases, with 4 bases of the junction left unmatched. Per the germline V gene, CDR1 is ENHRY and CDR2 is SYGVKD. The sequenced part of the CDR3 DNA is TGTGCCATCAGCACAGGGGGCAGGGAAAAA. Its protein is CAISTGGREK. The CDR3 in its entirety is CAISTGGREKLFF.

Turning to this clone: The read halts 3 residues ahead of the CDR3 end, with the missing end drawn from the germline J gene. The J gene is TRBJ2-7, the V gene TRBV2; the match to TRBD1 covers 8 bases. CDR3 size: 14 residues. The ends lost 7 bases at V and 6 bases at J; junction bases unmatched: 11. CDR1 is SNHLY, CDR2 FYNNEI, per germline. Partial CDR3 DNA: TGTGCCAGCACACCCCGCGCAGGGGGCCTCGAG. Translated: CASTPRAGGLE. The entire CDR3 reads CASTPRAGGLEQYF.

In regard to this clone: From the germline J gene comes the end of the CDR3, since the read stops 3 residues before it. The chain joins TRBV29-1 to TRBJ2-5, with TRBD2 matching over 10 bases. Germline trimming cut 4 bases from V and 2 bases from J; bases unmatched to any gene: 4. Germline V gene lookup returns CDR1 SQVTM and CDR2 ANQGSEA. This CDR3 contains 14 residues. CDR3 DNA, as far as it was read: TGCAGCGTTGTCGGACTAGCGGTTCAAGAGACC. It translates to CSVVGLAVQET. The whole CDR3 protein is CSVVGLAVQETQYF.

With regard to this clone: The read is 3 residues too short to cover the CDR3 end, so that end is filled in from the germline J gene. The V gene is TRBV18, the J gene TRBJ1-3, with unresolved D. V was shortened by 3 bases and J by 0 bases, with 12 bases between the two germline ends. CDR1 is KGHSH and CDR2 is LQKENI in the germline V gene. The CDR3 is made up of 16 amino acids. The CDR3 reads CASSPRQVDSGNTIYF. Incomplete CDR3 DNA: TGTGCCAGCTCACCCAGGCAGGTCGACTCTGGAAACACC.

Points on this clone: The read stops 3 residues short of the end of the CDR3; the missing end is completed from the germline J gene. The V gene is TRBV5-6, the J gene TRBJ2-1, with no clear D. The CDR3 totals 11 residues. Germline lookup yields CDR1 SGHDT and CDR2 YYEEEE. Trimming pared 2 bases from V and 6 bases from J, leaving 3 bases between. CDR3 bases read: TGTGCCAGCAGCTTTAGCAATGAG. Protein: CASSFSNE. The whole CDR3 region reads CASSFSNEQFF.

Worth noting for this clone: The read ends 3 residues before the CDR3 terminus; that terminus is restored from the germline J gene. The chain carries TRBV19 and TRBJ1-1; 9 bases match TRBD1. Germline CDR1 and CDR2: LNHDA and SQIVND (reference sequence). With V trimmed by 1 base and J by 2 bases, 5 bases remained unmatched. The CDR3 totals 16 residues. Partial CDR3 DNA: TGTGCCAGTAGTATAGGGACAGGGGACGGAAACACTGAA. Translation gives CASSIGTGDGNTE. The whole CDR3 is CASSIGTGDGNTEAFF.

Details on this clone: With the read ending 3 residues before the CDR3 end, the germline J gene is used to fill in that end. V gene TRBV30 combines with J gene TRBJ1-4, with D perhaps matching TRBD1 (6 bases). CDR1 is GTSNPN and CDR2 is SVGIG in the germline V gene (reference sequence). Trimming stripped 8 bases from V and 4 bases from J, with 26 bases between. There are 17 residues in the CDR3. CDR3 DNA (partial): TGTGCCCTCCGGGGGGCAGTAATCGGACGAAATAATGAAAAA. This translates into CALRGAVIGRNNEK. The CDR3 reads in full as CALRGAVIGRNNEKLFF.